The present entry profiles one T cell receptor (beta chain) with its context. Its binding antigen is unknown. Base qualities are not recorded, but no much larger clone differs from it by a single base. This specimen belongs to a study of shared clonotypes between healthy human individuals (dated by TCRdb to 2020 to 2021). Study-wide context: A couple of women and a few men aged 18 to 49 years were included in the cohort. For each donor, CD4 naive and CD4 memory were each given three plates, CD8 naive was given two plates, and CD8 memory was given one plate. Blood TCR repertoires of five healthy adults were deeply sequenced to estimate repertoire size and the extent of clonotype sharing between individuals. Libraries were prepared and TCR repertoires were sequenced by different laboratories using diverse techniques, in order to increase sequencing depth and limit assay-specific biases. Per donor, leukapheresis produced somewhere between about 0.9 and 9 billion PBMCs.

Using the deep immunoSEQ assay, multiplex PCR amplified TCR CDR3 regions from genomic DNA. For each cell subset, the extracted genomic DNA was distributed evenly across all wells of several immunoSEQ 96-well plates, and each plate served as one replicate. Each replicate PCR for sorted subsets received roughly 200 ng genomic DNA, equal to about 30,000 T cell genomes. Purified libraries were quantified with a Qubit 3.0 fluorometer, sized on a Bioanalyzer 2100, and re-quantified with the KAPA Library Quantification kit. Every immunoSEQ 96-well plate was sequenced on a separate single-read 150-cycle Illumina NextSeq 550 flow cell. The authors processed their data as follows. Because the immunoSEQ output included only junctional sequences and no quality scores, the filtering could not be the same as the filtering used for full-length reads. Sequences were annotated with PyIR, a Python wrapper for IgBLAST v1.9, using IMGT germline references to assign V/J genes and CDR3. Reads were removed for weak V/J assignments (E-value above 1e-6), missing CDR3, stop codons, out-of-frame junctions, or ambiguous translated residues. A V3J clonotype was defined by an identical inferred V gene, J gene, and CDR3 amino acid sequence. Percentage overlap between repertoires was computed as shared unique clonotypes divided by the size of the smaller repertoire. Repertoire richness was assessed with RTK rarefaction, the Chao1 estimator, and Recon v2.1 estimates of unobserved clonotypes. Generation probabilities were computed with OLGA for all TCRbeta clonotypes obtained by the gDNA method from four donors. The immuneACCESS repertoire file appears here via TCRdb, limited to in-frame rearrangements. These files lack a portion of the clones; in checked studies, under half of the deficit traces to unresolved V genes, and the cause of the others is not known. The V and J calls and clone size were taken over from that table, and D and trimming were inferred from the DNA. The sample profile shows more than 2 million clones; approximately 95% of them were found once. The ten biggest clones cover 0.13% of the sample.

On the study overall, not on this receptor specifically: The small number of donors limited the genetic and exposure-history diversity represented. Sharing across a few donors was observed for 5% to 6.5% of naive CD4, under 4% of naive CD8, 2% to 2.5% of memory CD4, and approximately 0.41% of memory CD8 clonotypes. Compared with non-shared clonotypes, the clonotypes found in all four sorted-subset donors had higher generation probabilities. Pairwise subsampling led to the expectation that sequencing depth would affect the degree of clonotype sharing among donors. Sampling was restricted to blood, and TCR repertoires in tissues likely differ from the TCR repertoires found in blood. Rarefaction of sorted-subset datasets indicated incomplete sequencing despite the large sequencing depth. Naive subsets generally had larger estimated clonotype richness than memory subsets.

The donors were healthy, HIV-negative adults with no recently reported acute infections or vaccinations. Every donor was a Caucasian adult residing in Nashville, Tennessee, USA. CD4+ T cells were enriched by magnetic negative selection; naive cells were then positively selected on CD45RA, and the negative fraction formed the memory subset. Blood was obtained by leukapheresis, after which PBMCs were separated by Ficoll-Histopaque density gradient centrifugation and cryopreserved in liquid nitrogen vapor phase. Analytical flow cytometry was used to check the purity and quantity of every magnetically sorted T cell population. Genomic DNA was isolated from every sorted fraction and measured by UV absorbance on a Nanodrop 2000c. This TCR came from a man between 18 and 35 years old in good health. Material for sequencing was naive CD4+ T cells sorted from blood. What this sample's cell subset or site label stands for: CD45RA+ positively selected.

The CDR3 loop reads CASSPTSGRGTDTQYF. The DNA sequence is as follows: TGTGCCAGCTCACCGACTAGCGGGAGGGGTACAGATACGCAGTATTTT. The rearrangement combines TRBV18 with TRBJ2-3, with 14 bases aligning to TRBD2. CDR1 KGHSH and CDR2 LQKENI are derived from the germline V gene. After removal of 3 bases from V and 3 bases from J, the junction retains 2 bases not matched to a gene. The CDR3 contains 16 residues, cysteine and phenylalanine counted. The kept DNA is CDR3 alone, 48 bases in frame from the first base.